Following are 18 T cell receptor beta chains from one sample sequenced in a study of OX40 agonist ivuxolimab in advanced cancers. Method: immunoSEQ multiplex PCR; TCRdb's copy keeps in-frame clones and lacks some. The sample lists 95,000 to 150,000 clones; around 92% were seen once. Material: CD4+ or CD8+ T cells sorted from blood, obtained in a trial of the OX40 agonist ivuxolimab. These receptors all stem from an adult with an advanced solid tumor such as melanoma, head and neck, liver or kidney cancer.

This chain links TRBV28 with TRBJ2-5; 7 nucleotides agree with TRBD1. CDR3 length equals 14 residues. The germline CDR1 and CDR2 sequences are MDHEN and SYDVKM. The trim removed 8 bases at V and 5 bases at J, leaving 11 bases unmatched. CDR3 in amino acids: CASRTGARWETQYF. The CDR3 DNA sequence: TGTGCCAGCCGAACAGGGGCACGATGGGAGACCCAGTACTTC.

This clone was observed once. J is TRBJ2-1 and V is TRBV2; TRBD2 matches at 14 bases. The germline V gene has CDR1 SNHLY and CDR2 FYNNEI. The CDR3 length is 15 residues. V lost 4 bases to trimming and J lost 7 bases; unmatched junction nucleotides: 3. This CDR3 is CASSGGLAGVNEQFF. The CDR3, as DNA: TGTGCCAGCAGTGGGGGACTAGCGGGAGTAAATGAGCAGTTCTTC.

The count of this clone is one. V and J are TRBV7-8 and TRBJ1-5; TRBD1 aligns across 11 bases. J was trimmed by 6 bases and V by 4 bases; bases with no gene match: 11. CDR3 length: 17 residues. Germline V lookup: CDR1 SGHVS, CDR2 FQNEAQ. The CDR3 DNA reads as TGTGCCAGCAGCTCCAGCGGACAGGGGGCTGGAGGTCAGCCCCAGCATTTT. This translates into CASSSSGQGAGGQPQHF.

The rearrangement uses TRBV28 and TRBJ2-7; tentatively, D is TRBD1 or TRBD2 (5 bases each). Germline CDR1 reads MDHEN; CDR2 reads SYDVKM. V was trimmed by 6 bases and J by 4 bases, leaving 19 bases between them. The CDR3 is made up of 15 amino acids. For the CDR3, the DNA is TGTGCCAGCAGGCCAGATATACCAGGGACGTACGAGCAGTACTTC. This codes for CASRPDIPGTYEQYF.

In DNA, the CDR3 is TGTGCCAGCAGTTTATACGGAGACAGACTATCCGCGAACACCGGGGAGCTGTTTTTT. Translated, it gives CASSLYGDRLSANTGELFF. This sequence joins TRBV28 and TRBJ2-2; D could derive from TRBD1 or TRBD2 (5 bases each). The germline V and J ends were trimmed by 1 base and 0 bases, with 18 bases remaining between them. The CDR3 totals 19 residues. CDR1 and CDR2 from the germline V gene are MDHEN and SYDVKM.

The chain is built from TRBV7-2 and TRBJ2-1; D gene unclear. V lost 5 bases to trimming and J lost 3 bases, with 5 bases between them. This CDR3 spans 12 amino acids. CDR1 and CDR2 from the germline V gene are SGHTA and FQGNSA. The CDR3 DNA reads as TGTGCCAGCAGCCTCATCTACAATGAGCAGTTCTTC. As protein: CASSLIYNEQFF.

V and J are TRBV27 and TRBJ2-1, with TRBD2 matching 12 bases. With 6 bases clipped from V and 9 bases from J, the junction kept 9 bases outside the gene matches. There are 15 residues in the CDR3. CDR1 MNHEY and CDR2 SMNVEV come from the germline V gene (reference sequence). CDR3 DNA: TGTGCCAGCAGATTACTAGCGGGAGGAGATAGTGAGCAGTTCTTC. It specifies CASRLLAGGDSEQFF.

The chain joins TRBV5-6 to TRBJ2-7; perhaps TRBD2 as D (5 bases). The length of the CDR3 is 13 residues. Germline-derived CDR1 and CDR2 are SGHDT and YYEEEE. V was clipped by 1 base and J by 4 bases, with 9 bases between them. The CDR3 loop reads CASSLLREYEQYF. Here the CDR3 DNA reads TGTGCCAGCAGCTTGTTGAGGGAGTACGAGCAGTACTTC.

The chain couples TRBV2 to TRBJ2-2, with D perhaps TRBD1 or TRBD2 (5 bases each). The V gene lost 4 bases and the J gene lost 2 bases, with 14 bases spanning the gap. The CDR3 has 16 residues. Germline assignment: CDR1 SNHLY and CDR2 FYNNEI. The CDR3: CASSGQGVGNTGELFF. The CDR3 DNA follows: TGTGCCAGCAGTGGGCAGGGAGTCGGAAACACCGGGGAGCTGTTTTTT.

A single count supports this clone. The chain carries TRBV7-2 and TRBJ2-3, with TRBD2 as a possible D gene (5 bases). Per the germline V gene, CDR1 is SGHTA and CDR2 is FQGNSA. The CDR3 contains 14 residues. V was cut by 5 bases and J by 2 bases, with 11 bases left in between. The chain's CDR3 is CASSISGFTDTQYF. Here the CDR3 DNA reads TGTGCCAGCAGCATAAGCGGATTCACAGATACGCAGTATTTT.

The chain links TRBV7-2 to TRBJ2-3; D call uncertain. The CDR3 is 12 amino acids. V gave up 2 bases and J gave up 5 bases, with 5 bases separating them. In germline, CDR1 is SGHTA, CDR2 FQGNSA. CDR3 sequence reads: CASSLSLDTQYF. The CDR3 nucleotides read TGTGCCAGCAGCTTAAGTTTAGATACGCAGTATTTT. The entire variable domain, with the rest obtained from reference TRBV7-2 and TRBJ2-3, is as follows: GAGVSQSPSNKVTEKGKDVELRCDPISGHTALYWYRQSLGQGLEFLIYFQGNSAPDKSGLPSDRFSAERTGGSVSTLTIQRTQQEDSAVYLCASSLSLDTQYFGPGTRLTVL.

CDR3 nucleotide sequence: TGTGCCAGCAGCTTACAGGGGAGACAACTCCTCTCTGGAAACACCATATATTTT. It yields the protein CASSLQGRQLLSGNTIYF. The V and J genes are TRBV11-2 and TRBJ1-3; weak D call: TRBD1 (6 bases). Germline CDR1 reads SGHAT; CDR2 reads FQNNGV. V shed 2 bases and J shed 0 bases, with 17 bases lying between them. The CDR3 loop spans 18 amino acids.

This chain joins TRBV7-3 and TRBJ2-6; TRBD2 agrees at 7 bases. This CDR3 has 17 amino acids. Germline CDR1 reads SGHTA; CDR2 reads FQGTGA. V lost 1 base to trimming and J lost 2 bases; unmatched junction nucleotides: 5. Written as DNA, the CDR3 is TGTGCCAGCAGCTTAAATGGGGAGGGGACTGGGGCCAACGTCCTGACTTTC. Encoded protein: CASSLNGEGTGANVLTF.

The chain couples TRBV27 to TRBJ1-3; D is unclear. The CDR3 extends over 17 amino acids. Germline loops: CDR1 MNHEY, CDR2 SMNVEV (reference sequence). Trimming took 6 bases from V and 0 from J, leaving 18 bases between them. CDR3 loop: CASSRNINRASGNTIYF. The DNA of the CDR3 is TGTGCCAGCAGCCGCAACATCAACCGAGCCTCTGGAAACACCATATATTTT.

The V gene is TRBV15, the J gene TRBJ1-4; tentative D call: TRBD1 (5 bases). This CDR3 is built from 15 residues. The germline V gene encodes CDR1 LNHNV and CDR2 YYDKDF (reference sequence). V shed 3 bases and J shed 6 bases, with 14 bases lying between them. CDR3 nucleotide sequence: TGTGCCACCAGCAGTGCGGGGCGCCCGGATGAAAAACTGTTTTTT. Its translation: CATSSAGRPDEKLFF.

The rearrangement links TRBV28 to TRBJ1-2, with D possibly TRBD1 on 5 matching bases. Looked up from germline, CDR1 is MDHEN and CDR2 is SYDVKM. V lost 7 bases, J lost 7 bases, and 31 bases lay in between. The CDR3 runs 18 residues. The CDR3 spells CASTIQSRVTLLGRGYTF. The CDR3 nucleotides are TGTGCCAGCACTATACAATCCAGGGTTACACTCCTGGGTCGTGGCTACACCTTC.

The genes are TRBV6-5 and TRBJ2-1; D is ambiguous. Germline V gives CDR1 MNHEY, CDR2 SVGAGI. This CDR3 spans 11 amino acids. V was pared by 6 bases and J by 13 bases, with 13 bases between. CDR3 protein: CASSEGRFQFF. In DNA form, the CDR3 reads TGTGCCAGCAGCGAAGGCCGCTTTCAGTTCTTC.

This chain uses TRBV5-4 with TRBJ2-5; possible D gene TRBD2, 5 bases. The V end was cut by 4 bases, the J end by 4 bases, with 14 bases between. The CDR3 sequence is 14 residues long. CDR1 SGHNT and CDR2 YYREEE come from the germline V gene (reference sequence). CDR3 nucleotide sequence: TGTGCCAGCAGCCCGACACGGGGTACAGAGACCCAGTACTTC. This encodes CASSPTRGTETQYF.